These 18 T cell receptor beta chains share one sample of origin, sequenced in a study of blood T cell repertoires in COVID-19. The assay was immunoSEQ multiplex PCR, and TCRdb's table has in-frame clones only and misses some. Of about 240,000 clones listed, 92% are singletons. Input material: peripheral blood. These receptors were collected from a man aged 25-40 years with COVID-19, enrolled during active disease.

CDR3 nucleotide sequence: TGTGCCAGCTCATTCAAACAGGGGGGAACTAATGAAAAACTGTTTTTT. The encoded protein is CASSFKQGGTNEKLFF. The chain uses TRBV18 and TRBJ1-4, with 8 bases lining up with TRBD1. Germline V gene lookup returns CDR1 KGHSH and CDR2 LQKENI. The CDR3 is 16 residues long. J gave up 1 base and V 5 bases, and 6 bases lay outside the gene matches.

V gene TRBV7-9 combines with J gene TRBJ2-5, with 9 bases that match TRBD2. CDR3 length: 17 amino acids. The germline V gene encodes CDR1 SEHNR and CDR2 FQNEAQ (reference sequence). The V segment lost 3 bases and the J segment 2 bases; nucleotides outside the gene matches: 10. CDR3 coding DNA: TGTGCCAGCAGCTTTCCGGTTAGCGGGGGAAGTCAAGAGACCCAGTACTTC. This codes for CASSFPVSGGSQETQYF.

The rearrangement links TRBV2 to TRBJ1-3; unclear D gene. V was shortened by 3 bases and J by 0 bases, with 12 bases between the two germline ends. Germline V CDR1 and CDR2: SNHLY, FYNNEI. The CDR3 sequence is 16 residues long. CDR3 residues: CASSDPLRGSGNTIYF. The DNA of the CDR3 is TGTGCCAGCAGTGACCCACTTCGGGGCTCTGGAAACACCATATATTTT.

The chain couples TRBV5-6 to TRBJ2-5, with D maybe TRBD2 (5 bases). The V gene lost 4 bases and the J gene lost 5 bases, with 9 bases spanning the gap. The CDR3 runs 12 residues. Germline-derived CDR1 and CDR2 are SGHDT and YYEEEE. The CDR3 nucleotides read TGTGCCAGCAGCGGGTGGAGGGAGACCCAGTACTTC. Its translation: CASSGWRETQYF.

This clone was seen once. The chain couples TRBV4-1 to TRBJ1-3, with TRBD1 as a possible D gene (6 bases). V was clipped by 0 bases and J by 1 base, with 19 bases between them. The length of the CDR3 is 19 residues. Germline CDR1 reads MGHRA; CDR2 reads YSYEKL. CDR3 sequence reads: CASSQDRDPGGRSGNTIYF. In DNA form, the CDR3 reads TGCGCCAGCAGCCAAGATCGGGATCCCGGGGGGCGGTCTGGAAACACCATATATTTT.

The V and J genes are TRBV6-6 and TRBJ1-1; 12 nucleotides match TRBD1. The CDR3 totals 15 residues. Germline loops: CDR1 MNHNY, CDR2 SVGAGI (reference sequence). V gave up 5 bases and J gave up 3 bases; unmatched junction bases: 4. CDR3 in amino acids: CASSHRDRGHTEAFF. In nucleotides, the CDR3 is TGTGCCAGCAGTCACCGGGACAGGGGGCACACTGAAGCTTTCTTT.

The V call is TRBV18, the J call TRBJ1-2, with 8 bases fitting TRBD1. This CDR3 region has 15 residues. Germline trimming cut 3 bases from V and 8 bases from J; bases unmatched to any gene: 11. CDR1 and CDR2 (germline): KGHSH, LQKENI. This CDR3 is CASSPAVTGEEGYTF. The DNA for the CDR3 is TGTGCCAGCTCACCCGCAGTGACAGGGGAGGAAGGCTACACCTTC.

The chain combines TRBV19 with TRBJ1-5; D gene uncertain. Trimming removed 1 base at V and 7 bases at J, with 8 bases between. Germline CDR1 is LNHDA and CDR2 is SQIVND (reference sequence). The CDR3 loop spans 13 amino acids. CDR3 sequence (DNA): TGTGCCAGTAGTATAGCTTTCGGGCAGCCCCAGCATTTT. Translation: CASSIAFGQPQHF.

V and J are TRBV5-1 and TRBJ1-5; tentative D call: TRBD1 (6 bases). The CDR3 sequence is 14 residues long. Germline CDR1 reads SGHRS; CDR2 reads YFSETQ. Trimming took 3 bases from V and 7 from J, leaving 14 bases between them. The CDR3 protein is CASSSTGPEQPQHF. The CDR3 DNA follows: TGCGCCAGCAGCTCCACAGGGCCCGAGCAGCCCCAGCATTTT.

The chain employs TRBV2 and TRBJ2-5, with 11 bases identical to TRBD2. The J segment lost 1 base and the V segment lost 2 bases, leaving 6 bases of the junction unmatched. This CDR3 region has 17 residues. Looked up from germline, CDR1 is SNHLY and CDR2 is FYNNEI. The CDR3 coding sequence is TGTGCCAGCAGTGAACTAGCGGGGGGAGTCGGCCAAGAGACCCAGTACTTC. It specifies CASSELAGGVGQETQYF.

The chain combines TRBV12-3 or TRBV12-4 with TRBJ1-1; a possible D gene is TRBD1 (5 bases). The CDR3 extends over 13 amino acids. With 6 bases removed from V and 10 bases from J, the gap between germline ends came to 18 bases. As DNA, the CDR3 is TGTGCCAGCAGAATCCAGACAGACGTGGGAGCTTTCTTT. This gives the protein CASRIQTDVGAFF.

The CDR3 reads CASSLEQGRSSPLHF. DNA for the CDR3: TGTGCCAGCAGCTTAGAACAGGGTCGGAGTTCACCCCTCCACTTT. The chain carries TRBV11-2 and TRBJ1-6, with D maybe TRBD1 (6 bases). Germline V lookup: CDR1 SGHAT, CDR2 FQNNGV. Between the trimmed V and J ends, which lost 0 bases and 9 bases, there was a span of 12 bases. This CDR3 region has 15 residues.

The chain links TRBV7-3 to TRBJ2-7; 9 bases are shared with TRBD1. Germline V gives CDR1 SGHTA, CDR2 FQGTGA. J was trimmed by 6 bases and V by 5 bases; bases with no gene match: 5. The CDR3 contains 13 residues. The CDR3 spells CASSTGTGFEQYF. In DNA form, the CDR3 reads TGTGCCAGCAGCACCGGGACAGGGTTCGAGCAGTACTTC. The full variable domain, in which reference TRBV7-3 and TRBJ2-7 provide the parts outside the CDR3, is GAGVSQTPSNKVTEKGKYVELRCDPISGHTALYWYRQSLGQGPEFLIYFQGTGAADDSGLPNDRFFAVRPEGSVSTLKIQRTERGDSAVYLCASSTGTGFEQYFGPGTRLTVT.

This clone came up a few times. The chain links TRBV6-5 to TRBJ1-5, with a possible D match to TRBD1 (6 bases). CDR1 and CDR2 (germline): MNHEY, SVGAGI. Deletions cut 0 bases from V and 5 bases from J, with 11 bases between. This CDR3 contains 15 residues. CDR3 amino acids: CASSYSQAGDQPQHF. DNA of the CDR3: TGTGCCAGCAGTTACTCGCAGGCAGGGGATCAGCCCCAGCATTTT.

The count of this clone is one. The rearrangement links TRBV9 to TRBJ1-2; D is unclear. Trimming pared 0 bases from V and 4 bases from J, leaving 7 bases between. The CDR3 runs 13 residues. CDR1 is SGDLS and CDR2 is YYNGEE in the germline V gene. The CDR3 loop reads CASSVGGGYGYTF. DNA of the CDR3: TGTGCCAGCAGCGTAGGTGGAGGCTATGGCTACACCTTC.

V is TRBV7-3 and J is TRBJ1-1; D not certain. Germline loops: CDR1 SGHTA, CDR2 FQGTGA. This CDR3 contains 14 residues. V dropped 2 bases and J dropped 2 bases, with 9 bases sitting between them. The CDR3 region is CASSLGPGNTEAFF. The CDR3 region has the DNA TGTGCCAGCAGCTTAGGGCCAGGAAACACTGAAGCTTTCTTT. The entire variable domain, with the rest obtained from reference TRBV7-3 and TRBJ1-1, is as follows: GAGVSQTPSNKVTEKGKYVELRCDPISGHTALYWYRQSLGQGPEFLIYFQGTGAADDSGLPNDRFFAVRPEGSVSTLKIQRTERGDSAVYLCASSLGPGNTEAFFGQGTRLTVV.

The chain is built from TRBV15 and TRBJ1-1; 8 positions match TRBD1. After removal of 3 bases from V and 2 bases from J, the junction contained 5 bases not matched to a gene. From germline, CDR1 is LNHNV and CDR2 YYDKDF (reference sequence). The length of the CDR3 is 15 residues. The CDR3: CATSSRTGKNTEAFF. In DNA, the CDR3 is TGTGCCACCAGCAGTAGGACAGGGAAAAACACTGAAGCTTTCTTT.

The rearrangement joins TRBV5-6 to TRBJ2-2, with 7 positions matching TRBD2. This CDR3 is built from 15 residues. Trimming cost V 2 bases and J 3 bases; bases outside gene matches: 4. From germline, CDR1 is SGHDT and CDR2 YYEEEE. The CDR3 loop reads CASSFVGRDTGELFF. The CDR3 region has the DNA TGTGCCAGCAGCTTCGTGGGGAGGGACACCGGGGAGCTGTTTTTT.